These 23 T cell receptor beta chains share one sample of origin, sequenced in a study of cytomegalovirus exposure and HLA in healthy donors. The PCR employed 60 Vbeta primers together with 13 Jbeta primers. Clones were read by immunoSEQ multiplex PCR, and TCRdb kept only the in-frame ones, dropping some. This repertoire shows under 95,000 clones, less than 10% found once; its top ten account for 2% to 2.5%. What was sequenced was PBMCs. The origin of the receptors is a man in his fifties or sixties in good health and CMV-seronegative.

There are a few counts of this clone. The V gene is TRBV27, the J gene TRBJ1-4, with 9 nucleotides matching TRBD1. Trimming cost V 5 bases and J 1 base; bases outside gene matches: 11. This CDR3 has 18 amino acids. The V gene's germline CDR1 is MNHEY and CDR2 SMNVEV (reference sequence). CDR3 bases: TGTGCCAGCAGTCCATCGGACAGGGGAATCGGAACTAATGAAAAACTGTTTTTT. Its translation is CASSPSDRGIGTNEKLFF.

This clone occurred a few times. The chain carries TRBV21-1 and TRBJ1-2. TRBV21-1 is a pseudogene segment. The CDR3 totals 13 residues. CDR3 region: CASSTRENYGYTF. CDR3 in DNA: TGTGCCAGCAGCACGCGAGAGAACTATGGCTACACCTTC.

The chain couples TRBV19 to TRBJ2-1; the match to TRBD2 covers 7 bases. CDR3 length equals 14 residues. Germline V gene lookup returns CDR1 LNHDA and CDR2 SQIVND (reference sequence). Trimming removed 5 bases from V and 7 bases from J; junction bases left unmatched: 8. In DNA, the CDR3 is TGTGCCAGTAGTGGAGGACTAGTCTCTAATGAGCAGTTCTTC. This codes for CASSGGLVSNEQFF.

CDR3 amino acids: CASSISGTGYNYGYTF. DNA for the CDR3: TGCGCCAGCAGCATATCCGGGACAGGGTACAACTATGGCTACACCTTC. The chain joins TRBV5-1 to TRBJ1-2, with 9 bases matching TRBD1. Losses at the gene ends were 4 bases for V and 2 bases for J; bases not matched to a gene: 9. The CDR3 has 16 residues. Per the germline V gene, CDR1 is SGHRS and CDR2 is YFSETQ.

This clone turned up a few times. The genes are TRBV28 and TRBJ1-1; D gene uncertain. The V and J ends lost 8 bases and 1 base respectively, with 11 bases between them. This CDR3 region has 13 residues. Germline-derived CDR1 and CDR2 are MDHEN and SYDVKM. Here the CDR3 DNA reads TGTGCCAGCGAGCGGACTGCGAACACTGAAGCTTTCTTT. It specifies CASERTANTEAFF.

V is TRBV7-3 and J is TRBJ1-6; 7 bases are a match to TRBD1. Germline V gene data show CDR1 as SGHTA and CDR2 as FQGTGA. V gave up 3 bases and J gave up 10 bases; unmatched junction bases: 6. The CDR3 spans 14 residues. The chain's CDR3 is CASSLGTEESPLHF. In DNA form, the CDR3 reads TGTGCCAGCAGCTTGGGGACAGAGGAATCACCCCTCCACTTT.

The chain couples TRBV11-3 to TRBJ1-1; a possible D gene is TRBD1 (5 bases). V was shortened by 7 bases and J by 10 bases, with 13 bases between the two germline ends. The CDR3 contains 11 residues. In germline, CDR1 is SGHNT, CDR2 YENEEA. For the CDR3, the DNA is TGTGCCAGCACCCGGAGGGGCGCAGCTTTCTTT. This sequence encodes CASTRRGAAFF.

The J gene is TRBJ2-2, the V gene TRBV6-1, with a possible D match to TRBD2 (7 bases). CDR3 length: 13 amino acids. The germline V and J ends were trimmed by 8 bases and 3 bases, with 10 bases remaining between them. Germline V lookup: CDR1 MNHNS, CDR2 SASEGT. As DNA, the CDR3 is TGTGCCAGCCGGGGGGCGGACACCGGGGAGCTGTTTTTT. Translated, it gives CASRGADTGELFF.

J is TRBJ1-1 and V is TRBV10-3, with 7 nucleotides matching TRBD1. The CDR3 length is 15 residues. V shed 8 bases, J shed 0 bases, and the junction held 9 bases outside the gene matches. Germline V gives CDR1 ENHRY, CDR2 SYGVKD. The CDR3 is CAIGRPGQLNTEAFF. In DNA form, the CDR3 reads TGTGCCATCGGTAGGCCGGGACAGTTGAACACTGAAGCTTTCTTT.

At least ten counts were recorded for this clone. The chain joins TRBV2 to TRBJ2-4; 11 nucleotides line up with TRBD2. The junction had 4 bases not matched to a gene; V was cut back by 6 bases and J by 0 bases. The germline CDR1 and CDR2 sequences are SNHLY and FYNNEI. The CDR3 has 16 amino acids. CDR3 sequence: CASRVGLAGAKNIQYF. In nucleotides, the CDR3 is TGTGCCAGCAGAGTTGGACTAGCGGGAGCCAAAAACATTCAGTACTTC.

This chain joins TRBV5-1 and TRBJ2-3; the match to TRBD2 covers 9 bases. Trimming cost V 2 bases and J 7 bases; bases outside gene matches: 8. Germline-derived CDR1 and CDR2 are SGHRS and YFSETQ. The CDR3 loop spans 15 amino acids. In DNA form, the CDR3 reads TGCGCCAGCAGCTTAAGCGGGGGGCGGGAAAATACGCAGTATTTT. Amino acid sequence: CASSLSGGRENTQYF.

The chain is built from TRBV19 and TRBJ2-1; 12 nucleotides align to TRBD2. Germline trimming cut 3 bases from V and 6 bases from J; bases unmatched to any gene: 3. The CDR3 is 15 amino acids. CDR1 and CDR2 (germline): LNHDA, SQIVND (reference sequence). CDR3 loop: CASSIGLAGSNEQFF. In DNA form, the CDR3 reads TGTGCCAGTAGTATCGGACTAGCGGGGTCCAATGAGCAGTTCTTC.

In its sample, this clone was seen a few times. V and J are TRBV9 and TRBJ2-3, with 8 bases that match TRBD2. Trimming took 0 bases from V and 5 from J; bases not matched to a gene: 11. The CDR3 extends over 17 amino acids. In germline, CDR1 is SGDLS, CDR2 YYNGEE. The CDR3 DNA sequence: TGTGCCAGCAGCGTAGCTACTATGAGTCTAGCGGGAGATACGCAGTATTTT. Translation: CASSVATMSLAGDTQYF.

A few counts support this clone. Other nucleotide sequences in the sample specify the same CDR3. The gene calls are TRBV10-2 and TRBJ2-7, with TRBD2 matching 9 bases. The CDR3 has 16 amino acids. V lost 0 bases to trimming and J lost 2 bases; unmatched junction nucleotides: 5. Germline loops: CDR1 WSHSY, CDR2 SAAADI. The CDR3 spells CASSESGAGGAYEQYF. CDR3 nucleotide sequence: TGCGCCAGCAGTGAGTCGGGAGCGGGGGGAGCCTACGAGCAGTACTTC.

CDR3 nucleotide sequence: TGTGCCATCGGTTCGTCCAGAAACTCTGGGGCCAACGTCCTGACTTTC. Residues: CAIGSSRNSGANVLTF. The chain joins TRBV10-3 to TRBJ2-6; D gene ambiguous. Germline assignment: CDR1 ENHRY and CDR2 SYGVKD. The CDR3 is made up of 16 amino acids. V shed 8 bases and J shed 0 bases, with 14 bases lying between them.

The chain is built from TRBV4-2 and TRBJ2-1; D gene unclear. The V and J ends lost 4 bases and 8 bases respectively, with 12 bases between them. Germline CDR1 reads LGHNA; CDR2 reads YNFKEQ. The CDR3 totals 13 residues. In nucleotides, the CDR3 is TGTGCCAGCAGCCTGCGACTTAAAGATGAGCAGTTCTTC. It translates to CASSLRLKDEQFF.

This clone turned up a few times. The V and J genes are TRBV4-1 and TRBJ1-1, with TRBD1 as a possible D gene (6 bases). The CDR3 is made up of 15 amino acids. Germline CDR1 is MGHRA and CDR2 is YSYEKL. V lost 0 bases and J 11 bases, leaving 19 bases between the germline ends. CDR3 sequence: CASSQDLDMGTKAFF. In nucleotides, the CDR3 is TGCGCCAGCAGCCAAGATTTAGATATGGGGACAAAGGCTTTCTTT.

The gene calls are TRBV5-4 and TRBJ2-1; 9 bases align to TRBD1. Germline V CDR1 and CDR2: SGHNT, YYREEE (reference sequence). V lost 4 bases to trimming and J lost 5 bases; unmatched junction nucleotides: 4. There are 14 residues in the CDR3. CDR3 nucleotide sequence: TGTGCCAGCAGCGCGGGACAGGGACACAATGAGCAGTTCTTC. Its translation is CASSAGQGHNEQFF.

This rearrangement joins TRBV11-3 to TRBJ2-1; TRBD2 matches 9 bases. J was trimmed by 6 bases and V by 0 bases; bases with no gene match: 12. CDR3 length equals 18 residues. Per the germline V gene, CDR1 is SGHNT and CDR2 is YENEEA. The CDR3 region is CASSLDQGGGLAPNEQFF. The CDR3 DNA reads TGTGCCAGCAGCTTAGATCAAGGTGGGGGACTAGCCCCCAATGAGCAGTTCTTC.

J is TRBJ2-2 and V is TRBV2, with 7 positions matching TRBD2. The CDR3 has 15 residues. V lost 4 bases and J lost 5; bases outside the gene matches: 7. The V gene's germline CDR1 is SNHLY and CDR2 FYNNEI. CDR3 DNA: TGTGCCAGCAGTGTTGGGGGGGTGGTAACCGGGGAGCTGTTTTTT. Amino acid sequence: CASSVGGVVTGELFF. The variable domain in full, with the rest retrieved from reference TRBV2 and TRBJ2-2, is EPEVTQTPSHQVTQMGQEVILRCVPISNHLYFYWYRQILGQKVEFLVSFYNNEISEKSEIFDDQFSVERPDGSNFTLKIRSTKLEDSAMYFCASSVGGVVTGELFFGEGSRLTVL.

This clone appeared a few times. As DNA, the CDR3 is TGTGCCAGCAGTTACTCTAGCGGGAATGAGCAGTTCTTC. The encoded protein is CASSYSSGNEQFF. The chain has TRBV27 and TRBJ2-1, with 8 bases lining up with TRBD2. The CDR3 consists of 13 residues. V lost 4 bases and J lost 7; bases outside the gene matches: 3. From germline, CDR1 is MNHEY and CDR2 SMNVEV (reference sequence).

The genes are TRBV6-6 and TRBJ2-1; possibly TRBD2 for D (5 bases). CDR1 is MNHNY and CDR2 is SVGAGI in the germline V gene (reference sequence). The germline V and J ends were trimmed by 11 bases and 7 bases, with 18 bases remaining between them. The CDR3 is made up of 13 amino acids. CDR3 amino acids: CAGSTTLRNEQFF. CDR3 nucleotides: TGTGCCGGGTCGACTACGTTACGTAATGAGCAGTTCTTC.

The gene calls are TRBV5-8 and TRBJ2-4; D perhaps matches TRBD1 (6 bases). Germline CDR1 is SGHTS and CDR2 is YDEGEE. This CDR3 is built from 16 residues. The V gene lost 3 bases and the J gene lost 5 bases, with 18 bases spanning the gap. The CDR3 region is CASSYLGGVGENIQYF. The CDR3 DNA reads as TGTGCCAGCAGCTATCTAGGGGGAGTTGGGGAAAACATTCAGTACTTC.